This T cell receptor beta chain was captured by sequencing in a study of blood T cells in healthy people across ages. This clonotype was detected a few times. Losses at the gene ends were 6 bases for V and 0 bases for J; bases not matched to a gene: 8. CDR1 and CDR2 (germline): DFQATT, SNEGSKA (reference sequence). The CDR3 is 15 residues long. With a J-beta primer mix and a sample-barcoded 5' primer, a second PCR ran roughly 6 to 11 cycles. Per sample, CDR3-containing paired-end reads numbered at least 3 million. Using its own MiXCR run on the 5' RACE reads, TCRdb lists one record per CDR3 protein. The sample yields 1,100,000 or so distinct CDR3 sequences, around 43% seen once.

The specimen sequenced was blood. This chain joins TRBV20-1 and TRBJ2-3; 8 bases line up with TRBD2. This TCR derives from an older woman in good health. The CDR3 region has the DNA TGCAGTGCCGGAATATTAGCGGGAAGCACAGATACGCAGTATTTT. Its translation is CSAGILAGSTDTQYF.